Detailed here is one T cell receptor beta chain. This sample was included in a study of T cells in Graves' hyperthyroidism and ophthalmopathy. V lost 1 base and J lost 7, with 14 bases in between. The CDR3 consists of 16 residues. Per the germline V gene, CDR1 is SEHNR and CDR2 is FQNEAQ (reference sequence). There were TCR beta CDR3 regions amplified from RNA transcripts. TCR CDR3 regions were first amplified by RT-PCR with HTBI primers. TCRdb itself ran the multiplex PCR reads through MiXCR, one entry per CDR3 protein. This repertoire shows over 450,000 distinct CDR3 sequences, roughly 15% found once; its top ten account for 17%.

Sequenced: blood. This clonotype was sampled from a woman aged 18 to 35 with Graves' ophthalmopathy. V is TRBV7-9 and J is TRBJ1-6, with a possible D match to TRBD1 (5 bases). CDR3 region: CASSLEAGTGNSPLHF. The CDR3 coding sequence is TGTGCCAGCAGCTTAGAAGCCGGGACGGGGAATTCACCCCTCCACTTT.